The text below deals with one T cell receptor beta chain. Antigen: not known. The time point here: time of PML onset. Natalizumab-treated patients developed PML between roughly 16 and 60 months into natalizumab therapy. The CDR3 extends over 17 amino acids. Germline CDR1 MDHEN, CDR2 SYDVKM. V was pared by 1 base and J by 3 bases, with 9 bases of the junction left unmatched. Assay: immunoSEQ multiplex PCR; the TCRdb copy retains only in-frame clones and omits some. The data show more than 30,000 clones, 87% seen once. The sample originates from a study of multiple sclerosis patients with progressive multifocal leukoencephalopathy. Points from the study as a whole: Preferential TRBV-TRBJ pairings or common gene usage were not detected at PML. Most PML patients had lower entropy, suggesting less diverse TRB repertoires. PML-onset expanded TRB clones were detectable before and during natalizumab therapy.

The TCR originated in a woman in her thirties or forties with progressive multifocal leukoencephalopathy. Sequencing used PBMCs, obtained from a patient treated with natalizumab. The rearrangement joins TRBV28 to TRBJ1-3; 7 bases align to TRBD1. The CDR3 DNA is TGTGCCAGCAGTTTATCCCAGACAGGGTCTTTTGGAAACACCATATATTTT. Encoded protein: CASSLSQTGSFGNTIYF.